These 8 T cell receptor beta chains share one sample of origin, sequenced in a study of regulatory T cells in long-lasting Graves disease (dated by TCRdb to about 2021). The intended sense of this specimen's time point label: newly diagnosed GD, antithyroid drugs for less than 3 months. For both TCR sequencing and RNA sequencing, RNA was extracted from PBMCs in TRIzol. Libraries were made using multiplex PCR. These reads were obtained on an Illumina HiSeq 4000. TCR beta libraries were built with iRepertoire HTBI primers and Arm-PCR amplification of CDR3 regions. Starting from the raw public reads, TCRdb applied fastp trimming at Q25, assembled clones with MiXCR and retained in-frame beta chains. Each record represents a unique CDR3 protein, reported with the most common genes and DNA among its rows. The sample table shows hundreds of thousands of distinct CDR3 sequences, and 15% to 20% are seen once. The top ten constitute approximately 20% of the sample.

Separately, the same data were catalogued under a study of T cells in Graves' hyperthyroidism and ophthalmopathy.

Sequencing was performed on peripheral blood mononuclear cells (PBMCs), taken at new diagnosis, from a patient treated with antithyroid drugs. These receptors were taken from a woman under 40 with Graves disease. Donor details come from another sample of the same person, matched by shared clones.

This chain uses TRBV19 with TRBJ2-3; D remains ambiguous. V was pared by 5 bases and J by 1 base, with 10 bases between. The CDR3 is made up of 14 amino acids. From germline, CDR1 is LNHDA and CDR2 SQIVND (reference sequence). For the CDR3, the DNA is TGTGCCAGTAGTTTAAGGACCGGCACAGATACGCAGTATTTT. Translated: CASSLRTGTDTQYF.

This clonotype was detected ten times or more. The rearrangement joins TRBV27 to TRBJ2-1; 9 bases align to TRBD2. CDR1 MNHEY and CDR2 SMNVEV come from the germline V gene (reference sequence). V shed 3 bases, J shed 3 bases, and the junction held 6 bases outside the gene matches. The CDR3 totals 16 residues. CDR3 bases: TGTGCCAGCAGTTTGAGCGGGGGGCTCGACTACAATGAGCAGTTCTTC. This gives the protein CASSLSGGLDYNEQFF.

In its sample, this clonotype was seen many times. The chain uses TRBV7-6 and TRBJ2-1; possible D gene TRBD2, 5 bases. V lost 6 bases and J 9 bases, leaving 21 bases between the germline ends. Germline V lookup: CDR1 SGHVS, CDR2 FNYEAQ. The CDR3 covers 15 residues. CDR3 in DNA: TGTGCCAGCAGTCAAGGGCTAGCCCCGCTCTCTGAGCAGTTCTTC. This gives the protein CASSQGLAPLSEQFF.

This chain joins TRBV29-1 and TRBJ1-1; a weak D match, TRBD1 (6 bases). CDR3 length equals 11 residues. Germline V CDR1 and CDR2: SQVTM, ANQGSEA. Deletions cut 6 bases from V and 5 bases from J, with 10 bases between. The CDR3 DNA sequence: TGCAGCGTGAGGAGGGGGACTGAAGCTTTCTTT. Translating gives CSVRRGTEAFF.

This chain links TRBV28 with TRBJ1-1; 8 positions match TRBD1. Germline V gene sequence: CDR1 MDHEN, CDR2 SYDVKM. The V and J ends lost 6 bases and 0 bases, in that order; junction bases with no gene match: 15. The CDR3 runs to 18 residues. CDR3 region: CASSRGQGEGPLNTEAFF. As DNA, the CDR3 is TGTGCCAGCAGCCGCGGACAGGGTGAGGGGCCTTTGAACACTGAAGCTTTCTTT.

This clonotype has ten or more counts. V usage is TRBV2 and J usage is TRBJ1-5, with unresolved D. The CDR3 loop spans 15 amino acids. V shed 4 bases and J shed 6 bases, with 16 bases lying between them. Germline assignment: CDR1 SNHLY and CDR2 FYNNEI. The CDR3: CASSGTGGNGQPQHF. The CDR3 DNA follows: TGTGCCAGCAGTGGCACCGGAGGGAACGGTCAGCCCCAGCATTTT.

Notes on this clonotype: One base away lies a much larger clone, so this may be a sequencing read error. The J gene is TRBJ1-2, the V gene TRBV28; D ambiguous. The ends were cut back, 6 bases at V and 3 bases at J, with 20 bases in the middle. The length of the CDR3 is 16 residues. Germline-derived CDR1 and CDR2 are MDHEN and SYDVKM. In DNA form, the CDR3 reads TGTGCCAGCAGCCGACCGGCGGCCCGGACGGACTATGGCTACACCTTC. Encoded protein: CASSRPAARTDYGYTF.

This clonotype was seen repeatedly, ten times or more. The J gene is TRBJ1-1, the V gene TRBV2; D remains ambiguous. V lost 1 base, J lost 9 bases, and 21 bases lay in between. The CDR3 consists of 16 residues. Germline V gene sequence: CDR1 SNHLY, CDR2 FYNNEI. CDR3 DNA sequence: TGTGCCAGCAGTGAAGACCAGGCGCTGAGGCTACTTAAAGCTTTCTTT. Translating gives CASSEDQALRLLKAFF.